A single sample is the source of the 3 T cell receptor beta chains below, sequenced in a study of blood T cell repertoires in COVID-19. Sequencing was performed with immunoSEQ multiplex PCR; in TCRdb, only in-frame clones are kept and a portion is missing. Of about 200,000 clones in the sample, 85% to 90% were seen once. Sequencing input: PBMCs or T cells enriched from blood (not recorded which). These TCRs come from a woman in her 40s with acute COVID-19.

The CDR3 loop reads CSASLTSGVLETQYF. The CDR3 coding sequence is TGCAGTGCCAGTTTGACTAGCGGAGTCCTTGAGACCCAGTACTTC. The chain couples TRBV20-1 to TRBJ2-5; TRBD2 matches 9 bases. Germline V gene lookup returns CDR1 DFQATT and CDR2 SNEGSKA (reference sequence). V was pared by 6 bases and J by 5 bases, with 13 bases of the junction left unmatched. This CDR3 is 15 amino acids long.

This clone appeared once. V gene TRBV9 combines with J gene TRBJ2-3, with D maybe TRBD2 (6 bases). The CDR3 has 15 amino acids. Germline assignment: CDR1 SGDLS and CDR2 YYNGEE. V was pared by 4 bases and J by 4 bases, with 16 bases between. The CDR3 bases are TGTGCCAGCAGCAACGGGGGACCCTGGTCAGATACGCAGTATTTT. This encodes CASSNGGPWSDTQYF.

CDR3 protein: CASRPQGRDVNEQFF. The DNA of the CDR3 is TGTGCAAGTCGCCCACAGGGGCGCGATGTCAATGAGCAGTTCTTC. The V gene is TRBV12-2, the J gene TRBJ2-1; the table calls TRBD1, which could not be checked here. TRBV12-2 is flagged as a pseudogene. The CDR3 covers 15 residues.